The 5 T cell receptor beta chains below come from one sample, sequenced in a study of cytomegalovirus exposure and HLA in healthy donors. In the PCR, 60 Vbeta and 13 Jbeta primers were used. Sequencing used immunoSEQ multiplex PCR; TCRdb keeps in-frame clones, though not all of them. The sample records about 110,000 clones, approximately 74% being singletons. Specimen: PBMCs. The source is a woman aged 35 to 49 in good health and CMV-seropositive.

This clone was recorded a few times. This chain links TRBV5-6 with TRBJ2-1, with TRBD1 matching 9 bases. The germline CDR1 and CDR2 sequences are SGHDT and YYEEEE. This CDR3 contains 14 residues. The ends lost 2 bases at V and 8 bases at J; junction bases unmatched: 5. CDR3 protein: CASSFWDRADEQFF. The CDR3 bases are TGTGCCAGCAGCTTTTGGGACAGGGCGGATGAGCAGTTCTTC.

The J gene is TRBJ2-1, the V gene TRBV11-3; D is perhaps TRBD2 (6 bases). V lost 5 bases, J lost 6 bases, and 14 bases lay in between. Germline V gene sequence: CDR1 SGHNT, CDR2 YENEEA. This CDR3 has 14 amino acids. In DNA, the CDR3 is TGTGCCAGCAGCCTCGGTGGGGGGATCAATGAGCAGTTCTTC. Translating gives CASSLGGGINEQFF.

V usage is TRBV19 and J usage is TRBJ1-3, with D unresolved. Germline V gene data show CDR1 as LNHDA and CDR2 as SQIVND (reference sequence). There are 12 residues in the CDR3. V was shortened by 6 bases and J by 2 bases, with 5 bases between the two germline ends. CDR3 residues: CASSFTGNTIYF. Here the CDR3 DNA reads TGTGCCAGTAGCTTTACTGGAAACACCATATATTTT.

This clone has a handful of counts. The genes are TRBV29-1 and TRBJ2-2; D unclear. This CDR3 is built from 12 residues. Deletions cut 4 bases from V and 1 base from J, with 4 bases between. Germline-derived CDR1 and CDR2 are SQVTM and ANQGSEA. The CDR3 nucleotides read TGCAGCGTTGCCAAGAACACCGGGGAGCTGTTTTTT. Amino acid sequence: CSVAKNTGELFF.

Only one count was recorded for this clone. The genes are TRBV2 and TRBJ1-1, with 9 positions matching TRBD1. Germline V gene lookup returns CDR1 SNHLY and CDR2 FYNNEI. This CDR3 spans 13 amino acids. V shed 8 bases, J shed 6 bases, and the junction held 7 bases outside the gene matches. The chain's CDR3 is CASGDRVGSEAFF. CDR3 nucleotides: TGTGCCAGCGGGGACAGGGTAGGCTCTGAAGCTTTCTTT.